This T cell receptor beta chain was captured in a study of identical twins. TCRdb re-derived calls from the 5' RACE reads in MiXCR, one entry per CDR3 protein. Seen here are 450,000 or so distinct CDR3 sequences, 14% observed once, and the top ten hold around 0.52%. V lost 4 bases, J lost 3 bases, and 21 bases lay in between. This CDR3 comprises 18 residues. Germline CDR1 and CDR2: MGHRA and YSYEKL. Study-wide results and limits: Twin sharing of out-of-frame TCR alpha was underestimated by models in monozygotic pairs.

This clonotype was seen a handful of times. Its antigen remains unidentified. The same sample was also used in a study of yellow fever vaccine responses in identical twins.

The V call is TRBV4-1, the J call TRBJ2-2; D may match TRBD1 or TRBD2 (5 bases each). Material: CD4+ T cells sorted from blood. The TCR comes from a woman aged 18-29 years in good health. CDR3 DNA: TGCGCCAGCAGCCTACACGCGATGGTGGGGGTGGACACCGGGGAGCTGTTTTTT. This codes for CASSLHAMVGVDTGELFF.